The 17 T cell receptor beta chains below come from one sample, sequenced in a study of control samples from healthy donors and cancer patients (dated by TCRdb to about 2020). The library came from the immunoSEQ multiplex PCR assay. Held by TCRdb, this immuneACCESS table contains in-frame sequences only and omits some clones. Under half of the omission traces to an unresolved V gene where checked; the cause of the rest is unknown. The sample includes approximately 52,000 clones, with 87% observed a single time. The top ten constitute more than 13% of the sample. The source material was PBMCs. These receptors were obtained from a man aged 60 to 75 with head and neck cancer.

V gene TRBV18 combines with J gene TRBJ2-3, with D uncertain. Per the germline V gene, CDR1 is KGHSH and CDR2 is LQKENI. The CDR3 has 15 residues. Trimming left V 2 bases short and J 0 bases short, with 9 bases between. Here the CDR3 reads CASSPTLSSTDTQYF. CDR3 sequence (DNA): TGTGCCAGCTCACCAACACTCAGTAGCACAGATACGCAGTATTTT.

This rearrangement joins TRBV30 to TRBJ1-4; no reliable D call. V gave up 1 base and J gave up 4 bases, with 4 bases separating them. The CDR3 loop spans 12 amino acids. The V gene's germline CDR1 is GTSNPN and CDR2 SVGIG (reference sequence). CDR3 loop: CAWSGVNEKLFF. In DNA, the CDR3 is TGTGCCTGGAGTGGGGTTAATGAAAAACTGTTTTTT. The full variable domain, in which reference TRBV30 and TRBJ1-4 provide the parts outside the CDR3, is SQTIHQWPATLVQPVGSPLSLECTVEGTSNPNLYWYRQAAGRGLQLLFYSVGIGQISSEVPQNLSASRPQDRQFILSSKKLLLSDSGFYLCAWSGVNEKLFFGSGTQLSVL.

This chain uses TRBV19 with TRBJ1-5; the D is unclear. The V end was cut by 3 bases, the J end by 5 bases, with 23 bases between. This CDR3 spans 18 amino acids. Germline values: CDR1 LNHDA, CDR2 SQIVND (reference sequence). CDR3 amino acids: CASSMSRSAGREDQPQHF. The CDR3, as DNA: TGTGCCAGTAGTATGAGCCGGTCGGCGGGCCGAGAAGATCAGCCCCAGCATTTT.

The rearrangement links TRBV7-3 to TRBJ2-2, with D unclear. The CDR3 is 14 amino acids. The V end lost 1 base, the J end lost 4 bases, and 7 bases lay between the germline ends. The germline CDR1 and CDR2 sequences are SGHTA and FQGTGA. The CDR3 sequence is CASSLKMSTGELFF. The CDR3 nucleotides read TGTGCCAGCAGCTTAAAAATGAGCACCGGGGAGCTGTTTTTT.

This chain connects TRBV10-3 to TRBJ2-7; 7 positions agree with TRBD1. The ends lost 4 bases at V and 9 bases at J; junction bases unmatched: 9. CDR1 and CDR2 from the germline V gene are ENHRY and SYGVKD. The CDR3 has 13 residues. As DNA, the CDR3 is TGTGCCATCAGTGGGGGACAGAGCTATGGGCAGTACTTC. This codes for CAISGGQSYGQYF.

The V and J genes are TRBV5-1 and TRBJ1-1; D gene unclear. V was clipped by 1 base and J by 1 base, with 8 bases between them. Germline values: CDR1 SGHRS, CDR2 YFSETQ. The CDR3 has 14 residues. CDR3 nucleotides: TGCGCCAGCAGCTTGTTCGGAAGGAACACTGAAGCTTTCTTT. This sequence encodes CASSLFGRNTEAFF.

This chain connects TRBV4-1 to TRBJ1-6; 7 nucleotides agree with TRBD1. Germline lookup yields CDR1 MGHRA and CDR2 YSYEKL. CDR3 length equals 15 residues. V lost 4 bases and J lost 7; bases outside the gene matches: 7. The CDR3 coding sequence is TGCGCCAGCAGCCCCACAGGGGTGGGCAATTCACCCCTCCACTTT. This translates into CASSPTGVGNSPLHF.

The chain couples TRBV28 to TRBJ2-7; 9 bases agree with TRBD1. This CDR3 has 16 amino acids. Trimming cost V 1 base and J 6 bases; bases outside gene matches: 10. CDR1 is MDHEN and CDR2 is SYDVKM in the germline V gene. In nucleotides, the CDR3 is TGTGCCAGCAGTTTATTGTCGAGGACAGGGGCACCCGAGCAGTACTTC. Encoded protein: CASSLLSRTGAPEQYF.

For the CDR3, the DNA is TGTGCCAGTAGTATATCGGGAGGGAACGGAAACACCATATATTTT. It translates to CASSISGGNGNTIYF. The chain links TRBV19 to TRBJ1-3, with unresolved D. The CDR3 runs 15 residues. The ends were cut back, 2 bases at V and 4 bases at J, with 12 bases in the middle. Germline CDR1 is LNHDA and CDR2 is SQIVND (reference sequence).

This clone was counted a few times. The sample carries other DNA sequences with the same CDR3. The chain carries TRBV6-5 and TRBJ1-1; 8 bases are a match to TRBD1. J was trimmed by 8 bases and V by 4 bases; bases with no gene match: 6. Germline V gene lookup returns CDR1 MNHEY and CDR2 SVGAGI. This CDR3 has 13 amino acids. The CDR3 spells CASSFPGTGEAFF. Written as DNA, the CDR3 is TGTGCCAGCAGTTTCCCCGGGACAGGAGAAGCTTTCTTT.

Worth noting for this clone: The junction departs from the called germline gene at one end, perhaps through a read error. The chain uses TRBV15 and TRBJ2-7; D might be TRBD2 (6 bases). The CDR3 is made up of 16 amino acids. Looked up from germline, CDR1 is LNHNV and CDR2 is YYDKDF (reference sequence). CDR3 residues: CPTTTTPGVFVYEQYF. The CDR3 DNA reads TGTCCCACCACAACCACGCCGGGGGTGTTCGTCTACGAGCAGTACTTC.

This clone is a singleton in its sample. The chain recombines TRBV9 with TRBJ1-4; the D gene is possibly TRBD1 (6 bases). Per the germline V gene, CDR1 is SGDLS and CDR2 is YYNGEE. V was trimmed by 4 bases and J by 6 bases, leaving 13 bases between them. CDR3 size: 14 residues. The CDR3 here is CASSRRGGDEKLFF. Written as DNA, the CDR3 is TGTGCCAGCAGCCGCAGGGGAGGTGATGAAAAACTGTTTTTT.

The chain uses TRBV6-4 and TRBJ2-1, with D possibly matching TRBD2 (5 bases). Germline assignment: CDR1 MRHNA and CDR2 SNTAGT. CDR3 size: 11 residues. V was shortened by 6 bases and J by 10 bases, with 10 bases between the two germline ends. The CDR3 nucleotides are TGTGCCAGCAGGGCGGGCGGAGAGCAGTTCTTC. Translation gives CASRAGGEQFF.

This chain connects TRBV24-1 to TRBJ1-2; 7 bases are a match to TRBD1. This CDR3 region has 13 residues. CDR1 is KGHDR, CDR2 SFDVKD, per germline. V shed 5 bases, J shed 8 bases, and the junction held 7 bases outside the gene matches. DNA of the CDR3: TGTGCCACCAGTGCTACAGGGGCCTCGGGCTACACCTTC. Amino acid sequence: CATSATGASGYTF.

The V call is TRBV7-6, the J call TRBJ2-1, with 9 bases lining up with TRBD1. J gave up 3 bases and V 5 bases, and 8 bases lay outside the gene matches. The CDR3 is 16 amino acids. CDR1 is SGHVS and CDR2 is FNYEAQ in the germline V gene. CDR3 amino acids: CASSRRPGQGYNEQFF. The CDR3 region has the DNA TGTGCCAGCAGCCGTCGACCGGGACAGGGCTACAATGAGCAGTTCTTC.

Only one count was recorded for this clone. This chain links TRBV19 with TRBJ1-3; D possibly corresponds to TRBD1 (6 bases). Germline V CDR1 and CDR2: LNHDA, SQIVND (reference sequence). V was pared by 2 bases and J by 1 base, with 15 bases between. The CDR3 consists of 17 residues. The CDR3 DNA is TGTGCCAGTAGTATAATGGCAGGGGCAACATCTGGAAACACCATATATTTT. Protein sequence: CASSIMAGATSGNTIYF.

This clone appeared a few times. The chain is built from TRBV7-2 and TRBJ2-3; D gene ambiguous. Looked up from germline, CDR1 is SGHTA and CDR2 is FQGNSA. The CDR3 covers 12 residues. The V end lost 4 bases, the J end lost 4 bases, and 6 bases lay between the germline ends. CDR3 in amino acids: CASSSAADTQYF. CDR3 in DNA: TGTGCCAGCAGCTCGGCCGCAGATACGCAGTATTTT.